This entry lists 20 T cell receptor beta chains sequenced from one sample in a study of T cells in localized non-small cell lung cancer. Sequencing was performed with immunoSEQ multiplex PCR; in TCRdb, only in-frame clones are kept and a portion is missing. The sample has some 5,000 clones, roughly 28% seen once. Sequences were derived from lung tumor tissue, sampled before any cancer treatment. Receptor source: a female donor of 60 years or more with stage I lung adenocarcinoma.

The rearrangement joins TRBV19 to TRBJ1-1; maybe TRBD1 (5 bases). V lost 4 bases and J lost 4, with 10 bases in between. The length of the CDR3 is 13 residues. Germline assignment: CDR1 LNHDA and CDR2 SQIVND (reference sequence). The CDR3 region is CASSRRGITEAFF. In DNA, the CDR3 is TGTGCCAGTAGTAGGAGGGGTATCACTGAAGCTTTCTTT.

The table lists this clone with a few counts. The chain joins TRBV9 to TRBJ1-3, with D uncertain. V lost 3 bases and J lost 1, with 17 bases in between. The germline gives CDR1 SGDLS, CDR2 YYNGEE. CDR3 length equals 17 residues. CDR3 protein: CASSGPTEGRSGNTIYF. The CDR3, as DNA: TGTGCCAGCAGCGGGCCTACAGAGGGCCGATCTGGAAACACCATATATTTT.

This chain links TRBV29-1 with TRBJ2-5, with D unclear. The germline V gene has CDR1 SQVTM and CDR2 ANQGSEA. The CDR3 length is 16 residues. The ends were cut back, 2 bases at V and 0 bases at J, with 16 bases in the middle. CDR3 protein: CSVEPITAGYQETQYF. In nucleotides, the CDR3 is TGCAGCGTTGAACCAATTACAGCTGGGTACCAAGAGACCCAGTACTTC.

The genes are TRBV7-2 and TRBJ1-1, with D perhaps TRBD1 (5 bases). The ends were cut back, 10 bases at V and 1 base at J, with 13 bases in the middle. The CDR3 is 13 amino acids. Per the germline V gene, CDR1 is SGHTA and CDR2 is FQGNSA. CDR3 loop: CATRDRTNTEAFF. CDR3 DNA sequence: TGTGCCACCAGGGATAGGACGAACACTGAAGCTTTCTTT.

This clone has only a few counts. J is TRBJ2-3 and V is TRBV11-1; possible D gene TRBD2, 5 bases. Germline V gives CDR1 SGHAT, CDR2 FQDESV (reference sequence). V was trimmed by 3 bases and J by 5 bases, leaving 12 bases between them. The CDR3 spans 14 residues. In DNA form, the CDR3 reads TGTGCCAGCAGCTTGGCCACTGGGAGAGATACGCAGTATTTT. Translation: CASSLATGRDTQYF.

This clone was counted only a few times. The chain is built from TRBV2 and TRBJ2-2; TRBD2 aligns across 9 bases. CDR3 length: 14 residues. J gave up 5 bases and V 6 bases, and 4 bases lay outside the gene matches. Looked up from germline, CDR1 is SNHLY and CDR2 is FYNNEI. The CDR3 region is CASSLTSGTGELFF. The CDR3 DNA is TGTGCCAGCAGCCTAACTAGCGGGACCGGGGAGCTGTTTTTT.

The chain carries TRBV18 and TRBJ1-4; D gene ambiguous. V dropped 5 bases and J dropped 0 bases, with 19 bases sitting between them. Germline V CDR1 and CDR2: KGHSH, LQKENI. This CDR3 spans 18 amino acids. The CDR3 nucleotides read TGTGCCAGCTCAGTCAACCAGATGGTCCCCCCAACTAATGAAAAACTGTTTTTT. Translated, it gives CASSVNQMVPPTNEKLFF.

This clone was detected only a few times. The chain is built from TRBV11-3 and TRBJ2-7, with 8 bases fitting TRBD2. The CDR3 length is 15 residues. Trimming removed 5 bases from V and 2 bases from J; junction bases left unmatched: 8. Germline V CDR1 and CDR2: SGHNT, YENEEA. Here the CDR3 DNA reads TGTGCCAGCAGCCAACTAGCGGACCCAACCTACGAGCAGTACTTC. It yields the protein CASSQLADPTYEQYF.

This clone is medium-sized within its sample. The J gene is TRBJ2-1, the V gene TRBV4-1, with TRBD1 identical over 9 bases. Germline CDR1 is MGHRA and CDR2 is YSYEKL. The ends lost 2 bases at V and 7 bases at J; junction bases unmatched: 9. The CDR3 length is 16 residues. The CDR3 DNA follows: TGCGCCAGCAGCCAATACCAGCGGGACAGGGTGAATGAGCAGTTCTTC. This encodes CASSQYQRDRVNEQFF.

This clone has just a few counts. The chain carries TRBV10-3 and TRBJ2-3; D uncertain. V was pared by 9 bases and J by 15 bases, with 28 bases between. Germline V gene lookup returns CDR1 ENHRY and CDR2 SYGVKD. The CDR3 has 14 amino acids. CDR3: CAISAADPFSFSYF. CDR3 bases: TGTGCCATTTCGGCCGCGGACCCTTTTTCCTTTAGTTATTTT.

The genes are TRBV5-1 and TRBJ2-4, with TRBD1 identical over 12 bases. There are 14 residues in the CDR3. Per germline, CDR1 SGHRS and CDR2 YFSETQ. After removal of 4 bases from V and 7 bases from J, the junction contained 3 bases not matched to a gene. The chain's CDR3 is CASSPGQGANIQYF. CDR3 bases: TGCGCCAGCAGCCCGGGACAGGGGGCGAACATTCAGTACTTC.

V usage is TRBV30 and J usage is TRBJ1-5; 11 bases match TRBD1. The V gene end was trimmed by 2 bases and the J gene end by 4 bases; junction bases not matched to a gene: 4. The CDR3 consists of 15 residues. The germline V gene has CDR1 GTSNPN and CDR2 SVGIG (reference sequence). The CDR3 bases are TGTGCCTGGAGTAAAGGGACAGGGGGAAATCAGCCCCAGCATTTT. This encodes CAWSKGTGGNQPQHF. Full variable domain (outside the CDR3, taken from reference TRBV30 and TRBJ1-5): SQTIHQWPATLVQPVGSPLSLECTVEGTSNPNLYWYRQAAGRGLQLLFYSVGIGQISSEVPQNLSASRPQDRQFILSSKKLLLSDSGFYLCAWSKGTGGNQPQHFGDGTRLSIL.

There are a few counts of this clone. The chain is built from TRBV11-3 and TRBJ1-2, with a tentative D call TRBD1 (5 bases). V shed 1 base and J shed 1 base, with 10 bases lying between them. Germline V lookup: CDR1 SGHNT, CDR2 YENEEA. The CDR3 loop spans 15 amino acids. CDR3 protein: CASSLGQGHNYGYTF. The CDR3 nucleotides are TGTGCCAGCAGCTTAGGCCAGGGTCATAACTATGGCTACACCTTC. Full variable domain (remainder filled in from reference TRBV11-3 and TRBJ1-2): EAGVVQSPRYKIIEKKQPVAFWCNPISGHNTLYWYLQNLGQGPELLIRYENEEAVDDSQLPKDRFSAERLKGVDSTLKIQPAELGDSAVYLCASSLGQGHNYGYTFGSGTRLTVV.

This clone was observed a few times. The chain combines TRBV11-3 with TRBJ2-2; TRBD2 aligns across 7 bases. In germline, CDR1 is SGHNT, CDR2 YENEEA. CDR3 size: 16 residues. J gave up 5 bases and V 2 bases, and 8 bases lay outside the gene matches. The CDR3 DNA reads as TGTGCCAGCAGCTTAAATGGCGGGAGTGGGACCGGGGAGCTGTTTTTT. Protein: CASSLNGGSGTGELFF.

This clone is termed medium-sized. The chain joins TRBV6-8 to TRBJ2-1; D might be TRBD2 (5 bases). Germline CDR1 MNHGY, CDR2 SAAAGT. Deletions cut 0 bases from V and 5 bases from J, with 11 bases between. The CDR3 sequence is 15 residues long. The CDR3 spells CASSYSRTWDNEQFF. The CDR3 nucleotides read TGTGCCAGCAGTTACTCTAGGACTTGGGACAATGAGCAGTTCTTC.

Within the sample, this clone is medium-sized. The CDR3 bases are TGTGCCAGCAGCCCGGAGTTGTCAGGGAAAGAAAAACTGTTTTTT. It translates to CASSPELSGKEKLFF. V is TRBV6-8 and J is TRBJ1-4; the D gene is possibly TRBD1 (5 bases). The CDR3 is made up of 15 amino acids. The V gene lost 6 bases and the J gene lost 8 bases, with 19 bases spanning the gap. Looked up from germline, CDR1 is MNHGY and CDR2 is SAAAGT.

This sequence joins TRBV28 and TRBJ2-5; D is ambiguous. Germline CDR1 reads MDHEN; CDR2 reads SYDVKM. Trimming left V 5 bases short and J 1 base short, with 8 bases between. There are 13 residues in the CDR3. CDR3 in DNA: TGTGCCAGCAGTCGGACGGGCCAAGAGACCCAGTACTTC. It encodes CASSRTGQETQYF. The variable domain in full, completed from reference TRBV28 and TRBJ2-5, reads DVKVTQSSRYLVKRTGEKVFLECVQDMDHENMFWYRQDPGLGLRLIYFSYDVKMKEKGDIPEGYSVSREKKERFSLILESASTNQTSMYLCASSRTGQETQYFGPGTRLLVL.

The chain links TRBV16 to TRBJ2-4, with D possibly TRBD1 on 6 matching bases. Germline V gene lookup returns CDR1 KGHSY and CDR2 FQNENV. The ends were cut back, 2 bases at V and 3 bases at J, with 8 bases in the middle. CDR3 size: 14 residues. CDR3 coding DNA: TGTGCCAGCAGCCAACGCAGGGGCAAAAACATTCAGTACTTC. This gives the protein CASSQRRGKNIQYF. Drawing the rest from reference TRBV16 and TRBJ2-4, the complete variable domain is GEEVAQTPKHLVRGEGQKAKLYCAPIKGHSYVFWYQQVLKNEFKFLISFQNENVFDETGMPKERFSAKCLPNSPCSLEIQATKLEDSAVYFCASSQRRGKNIQYFGAGTRLSVL.

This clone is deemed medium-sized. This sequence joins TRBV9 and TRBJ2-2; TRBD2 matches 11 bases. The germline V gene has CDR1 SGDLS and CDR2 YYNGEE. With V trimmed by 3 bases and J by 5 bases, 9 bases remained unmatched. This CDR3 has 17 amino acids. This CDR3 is CASSARTSGLGTGELFF. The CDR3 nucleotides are TGTGCCAGCAGCGCCAGGACTAGCGGGTTAGGGACCGGGGAGCTGTTTTTT.

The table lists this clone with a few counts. The CDR3 region is CASSNRDNPGNTIYF. The CDR3 region has the DNA TGTGCCAGCAGTAACCGGGACAACCCTGGAAACACCATATATTTT. The V call is TRBV6-8, the J call TRBJ1-3, with D possibly TRBD1 on 6 matching bases. The ends were cut back, 5 bases at V and 2 bases at J, with 13 bases in the middle. The CDR3 is 15 amino acids. CDR1 and CDR2 (germline): MNHGY, SAAAGT.